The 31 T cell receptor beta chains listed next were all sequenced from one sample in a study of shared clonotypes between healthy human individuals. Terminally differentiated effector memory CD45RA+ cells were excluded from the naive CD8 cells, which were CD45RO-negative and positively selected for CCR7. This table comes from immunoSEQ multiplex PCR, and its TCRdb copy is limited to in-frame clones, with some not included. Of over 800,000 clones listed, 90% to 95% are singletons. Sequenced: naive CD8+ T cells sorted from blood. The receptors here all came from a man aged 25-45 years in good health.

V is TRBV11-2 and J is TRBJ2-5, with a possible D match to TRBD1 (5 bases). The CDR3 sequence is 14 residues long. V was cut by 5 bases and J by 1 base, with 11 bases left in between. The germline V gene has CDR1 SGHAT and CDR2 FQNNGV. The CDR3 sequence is CASSLPTGQETQYF. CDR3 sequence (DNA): TGTGCCAGCAGCCTACCCACAGGCCAAGAGACCCAGTACTTC.

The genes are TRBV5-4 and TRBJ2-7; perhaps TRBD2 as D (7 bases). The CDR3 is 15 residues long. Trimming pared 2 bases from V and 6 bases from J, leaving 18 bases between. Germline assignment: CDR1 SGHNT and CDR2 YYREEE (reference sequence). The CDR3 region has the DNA TGTGCCAGCAGCTTAATGTCAGGGGAGGGCATCGAGCAGTACTTC. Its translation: CASSLMSGEGIEQYF.

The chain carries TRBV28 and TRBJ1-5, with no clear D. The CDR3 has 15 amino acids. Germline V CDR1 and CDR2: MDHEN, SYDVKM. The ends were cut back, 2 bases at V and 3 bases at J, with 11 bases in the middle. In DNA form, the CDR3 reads TGTGCCAGCAGTTTACAAAAGTGGGTCAATCAGCCCCAGCATTTT. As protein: CASSLQKWVNQPQHF.

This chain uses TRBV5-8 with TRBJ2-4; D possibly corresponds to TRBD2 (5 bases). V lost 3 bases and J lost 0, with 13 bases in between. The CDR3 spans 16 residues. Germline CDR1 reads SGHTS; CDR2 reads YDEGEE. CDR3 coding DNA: TGTGCCAGCAGCTCTGGACTGAAACTAGCCAAAAACATTCAGTACTTC. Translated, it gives CASSSGLKLAKNIQYF. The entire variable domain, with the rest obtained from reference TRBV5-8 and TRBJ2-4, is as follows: EAGVTQSPTHLIKTRGQQATLRCSPISGHTSVYWYQQALGLGLQFLLWYDEGEERNRGNFPPRFSGRQFPNYSSELNVNALELEDSALYLCASSSGLKLAKNIQYFGAGTRLSVL.

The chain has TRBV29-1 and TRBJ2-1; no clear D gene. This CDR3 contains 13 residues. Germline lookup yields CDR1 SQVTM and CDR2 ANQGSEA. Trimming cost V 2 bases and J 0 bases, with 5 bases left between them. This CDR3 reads CSVEPFSYNEQFF. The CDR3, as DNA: TGCAGCGTTGAACCCTTCTCCTACAATGAGCAGTTCTTC.

The CDR3 here is CASSRTSGLGNEQFF. In DNA, the CDR3 is TGTGCCAGCAGTCGAACTAGCGGGTTGGGCAATGAGCAGTTCTTC. The chain combines TRBV25-1 with TRBJ2-1; 9 nucleotides line up with TRBD2. This CDR3 spans 15 amino acids. Germline-derived CDR1 and CDR2 are MGHDK and SYGVNS. V trimming: 5 bases; J trimming: 6 bases; junction bases outside the gene matches: 8. The full variable domain, its missing parts supplied by reference TRBV25-1 and TRBJ2-1, is EADIYQTPRYLVIGTGKKITLECSQTMGHDKMYWYQQDPGMELHLIHYSYGVNSTEKGDLSSESTVSRIRTEHFPLTLESARPSHTSQYLCASSRTSGLGNEQFFGPGTRLTVL.

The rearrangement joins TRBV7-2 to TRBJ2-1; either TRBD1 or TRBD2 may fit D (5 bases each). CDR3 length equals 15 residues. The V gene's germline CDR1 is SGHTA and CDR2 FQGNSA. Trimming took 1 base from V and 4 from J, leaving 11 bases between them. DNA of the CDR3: TGTGCCAGCAGCTTAGTCCGGGACCTTTACAATGAGCAGTTCTTC. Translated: CASSLVRDLYNEQFF.

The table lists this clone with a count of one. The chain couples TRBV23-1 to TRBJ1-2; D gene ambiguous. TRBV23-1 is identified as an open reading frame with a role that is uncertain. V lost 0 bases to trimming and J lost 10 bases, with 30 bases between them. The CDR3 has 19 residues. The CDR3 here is CASSQSNQKELPLDGHYTF. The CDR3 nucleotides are TGCGCCAGCAGTCAATCGAATCAGAAGGAGTTACCCCTGGATGGGCACTACACCTTC.

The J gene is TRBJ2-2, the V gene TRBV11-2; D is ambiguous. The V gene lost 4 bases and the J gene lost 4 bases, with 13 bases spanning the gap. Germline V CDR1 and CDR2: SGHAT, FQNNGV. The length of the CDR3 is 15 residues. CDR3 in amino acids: CASSSPLQSTGELFF. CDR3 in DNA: TGTGCCAGCAGCTCCCCTCTTCAGAGCACCGGGGAGCTGTTTTTT.

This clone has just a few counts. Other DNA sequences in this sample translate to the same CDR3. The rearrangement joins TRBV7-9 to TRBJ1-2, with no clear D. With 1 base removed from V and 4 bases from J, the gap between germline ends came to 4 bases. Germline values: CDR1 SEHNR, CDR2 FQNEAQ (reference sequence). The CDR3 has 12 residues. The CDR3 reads CASSLGIYGYTF. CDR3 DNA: TGTGCCAGCAGCTTAGGAATCTATGGCTACACCTTC.

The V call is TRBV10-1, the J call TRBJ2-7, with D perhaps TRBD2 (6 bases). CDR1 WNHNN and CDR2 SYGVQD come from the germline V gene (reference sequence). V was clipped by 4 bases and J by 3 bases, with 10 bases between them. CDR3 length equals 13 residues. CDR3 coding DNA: TGCGCCAGCAGTGCAGGTAGCGGCTACGAGCAGTACTTC. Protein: CASSAGSGYEQYF.

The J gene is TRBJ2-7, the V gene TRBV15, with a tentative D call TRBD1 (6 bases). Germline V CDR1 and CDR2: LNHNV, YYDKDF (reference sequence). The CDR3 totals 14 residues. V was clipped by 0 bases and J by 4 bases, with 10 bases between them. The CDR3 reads CATSRERQVYEQYF. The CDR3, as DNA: TGTGCCACCAGCAGAGAGCGACAGGTGTACGAGCAGTACTTC. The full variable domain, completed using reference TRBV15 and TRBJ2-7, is DAMVIQNPRYQVTQFGKPVTLSCSQTLNHNVMYWYQQKSSQAPKLLFHYYDKDFNNEADTPDNFQSRRPNTSFCFLDIRSPGLGDTAMYLCATSRERQVYEQYFGPGTRLTVT.

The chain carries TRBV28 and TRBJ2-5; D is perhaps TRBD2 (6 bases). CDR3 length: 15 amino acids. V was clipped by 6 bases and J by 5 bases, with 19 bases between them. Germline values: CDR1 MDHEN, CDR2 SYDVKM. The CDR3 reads CASSTTLASRETQYF. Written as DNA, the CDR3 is TGTGCCAGCAGCACAACTCTAGCGAGTAGGGAGACCCAGTACTTC.

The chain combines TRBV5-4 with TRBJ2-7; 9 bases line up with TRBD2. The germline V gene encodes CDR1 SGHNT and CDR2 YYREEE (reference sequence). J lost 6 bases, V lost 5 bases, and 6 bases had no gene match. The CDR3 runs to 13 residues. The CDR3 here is CASSLAGVVEQYF. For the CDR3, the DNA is TGTGCCAGCAGTTTAGCGGGAGTGGTCGAGCAGTACTTC.

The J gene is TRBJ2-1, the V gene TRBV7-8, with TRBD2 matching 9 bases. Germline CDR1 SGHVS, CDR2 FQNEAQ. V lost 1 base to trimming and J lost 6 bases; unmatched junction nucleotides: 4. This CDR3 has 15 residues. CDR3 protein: CASSLGPSGINEQFF. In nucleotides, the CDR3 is TGTGCCAGCAGCTTAGGCCCTAGCGGGATCAATGAGCAGTTCTTC. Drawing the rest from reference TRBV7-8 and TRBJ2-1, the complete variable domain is GAGVSQSPRYKVAKRGQDVALRCDPISGHVSLFWYQQALGQGPEFLTYFQNEAQLDKSGLPSDRFFAERPEGSVSTLKIQRTQQEDSAVYLCASSLGPSGINEQFFGPGTRLTVL.

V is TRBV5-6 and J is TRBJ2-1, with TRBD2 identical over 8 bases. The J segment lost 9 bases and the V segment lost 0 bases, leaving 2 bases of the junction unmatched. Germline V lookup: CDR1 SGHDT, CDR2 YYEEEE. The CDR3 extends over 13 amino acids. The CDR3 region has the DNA TGTGCCAGCAGCTTGGCTGCGGGAGGTGAGCAGTTCTTC. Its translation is CASSLAAGGEQFF.

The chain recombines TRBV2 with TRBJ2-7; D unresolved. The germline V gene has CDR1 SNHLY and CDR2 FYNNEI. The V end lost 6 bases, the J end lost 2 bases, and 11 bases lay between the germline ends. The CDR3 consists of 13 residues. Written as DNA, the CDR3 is TGTGCCAGCAGCACCCCTAGGACCTACGAGCAGTACTTC. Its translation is CASSTPRTYEQYF.

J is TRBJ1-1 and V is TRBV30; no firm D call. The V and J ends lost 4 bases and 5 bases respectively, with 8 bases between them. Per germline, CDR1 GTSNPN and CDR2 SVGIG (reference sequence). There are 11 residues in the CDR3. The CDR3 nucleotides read TGTGCCTGGACCGTACTGACTGAAGCTTTCTTT. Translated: CAWTVLTEAFF.

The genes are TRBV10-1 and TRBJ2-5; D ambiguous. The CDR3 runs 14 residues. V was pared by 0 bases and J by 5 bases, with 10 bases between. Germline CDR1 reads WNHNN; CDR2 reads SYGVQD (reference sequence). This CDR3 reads CASSESSGRETQYF. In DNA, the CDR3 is TGCGCCAGCAGTGAGTCTTCTGGCAGGGAGACCCAGTACTTC.

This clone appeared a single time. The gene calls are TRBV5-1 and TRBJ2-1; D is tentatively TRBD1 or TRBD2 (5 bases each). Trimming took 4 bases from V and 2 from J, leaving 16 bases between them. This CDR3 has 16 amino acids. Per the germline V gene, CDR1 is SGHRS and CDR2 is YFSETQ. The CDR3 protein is CASSKTGTTTYNEQFF. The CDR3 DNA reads TGCGCCAGCAGCAAAACTGGGACGACAACCTACAATGAGCAGTTCTTC.

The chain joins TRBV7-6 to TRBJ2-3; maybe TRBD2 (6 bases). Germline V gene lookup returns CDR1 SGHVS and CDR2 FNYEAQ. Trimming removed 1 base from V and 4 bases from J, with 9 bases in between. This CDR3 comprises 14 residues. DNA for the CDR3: TGTGCCAGCAGCTTAGTCCCGGGAGCAGATACGCAGTATTTT. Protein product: CASSLVPGADTQYF.

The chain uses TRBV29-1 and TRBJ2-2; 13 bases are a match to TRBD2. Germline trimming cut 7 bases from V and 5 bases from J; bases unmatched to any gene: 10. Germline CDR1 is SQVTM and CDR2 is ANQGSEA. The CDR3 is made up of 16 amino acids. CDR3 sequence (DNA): TGCAGCGCCGGACTAGCGGGAGTATCGGAGACCGGGGAGCTGTTTTTT. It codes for CSAGLAGVSETGELFF.

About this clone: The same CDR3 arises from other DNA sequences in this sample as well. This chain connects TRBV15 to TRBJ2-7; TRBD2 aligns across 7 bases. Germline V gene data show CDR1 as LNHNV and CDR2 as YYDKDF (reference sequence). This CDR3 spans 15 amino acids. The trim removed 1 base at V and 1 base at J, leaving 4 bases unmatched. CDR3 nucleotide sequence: TGTGCCACCAGCAGAGGTACTAGCGCTTCCTACGAGCAGTACTTC. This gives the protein CATSRGTSASYEQYF.

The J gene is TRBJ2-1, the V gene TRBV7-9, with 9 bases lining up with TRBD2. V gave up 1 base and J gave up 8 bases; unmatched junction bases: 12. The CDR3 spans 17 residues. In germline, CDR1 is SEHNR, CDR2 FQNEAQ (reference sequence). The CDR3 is CASSLGLAGGTGDEQFF. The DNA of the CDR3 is TGTGCCAGCAGCTTAGGACTGGCGGGAGGGACGGGGGATGAGCAGTTCTTC.

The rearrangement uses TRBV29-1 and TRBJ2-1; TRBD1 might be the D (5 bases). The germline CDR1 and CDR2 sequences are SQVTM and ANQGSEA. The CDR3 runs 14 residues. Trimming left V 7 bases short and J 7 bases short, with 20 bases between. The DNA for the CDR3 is TGCAGCGCTTTTGCATTTCAGGGTAGTAATGAGCAGTTCTTC. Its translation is CSAFAFQGSNEQFF.

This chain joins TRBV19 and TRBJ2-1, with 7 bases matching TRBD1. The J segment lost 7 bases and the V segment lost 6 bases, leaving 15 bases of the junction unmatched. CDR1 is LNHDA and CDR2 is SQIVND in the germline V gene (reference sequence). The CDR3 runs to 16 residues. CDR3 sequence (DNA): TGTGCCAGTAGCCCCAAGGGACAGAGGTTAATGAATGAGCAGTTCTTC. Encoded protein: CASSPKGQRLMNEQFF. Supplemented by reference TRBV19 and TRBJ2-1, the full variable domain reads DGGITQSPKYLFRKEGQNVTLSCEQNLNHDAMYWYRQDPGQGLRLIYYSQIVNDFQKGDIAEGYSVSREKKESFPLTVTSAQKNPTAFYLCASSPKGQRLMNEQFFGPGTRLTVL.

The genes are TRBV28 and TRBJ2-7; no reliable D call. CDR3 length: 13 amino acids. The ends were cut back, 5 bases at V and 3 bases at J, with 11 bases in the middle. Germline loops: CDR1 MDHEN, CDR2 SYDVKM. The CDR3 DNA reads TGTGCCAGCAGTCATTGGGATGACTACGAGCAGTACTTC. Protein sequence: CASSHWDDYEQYF.

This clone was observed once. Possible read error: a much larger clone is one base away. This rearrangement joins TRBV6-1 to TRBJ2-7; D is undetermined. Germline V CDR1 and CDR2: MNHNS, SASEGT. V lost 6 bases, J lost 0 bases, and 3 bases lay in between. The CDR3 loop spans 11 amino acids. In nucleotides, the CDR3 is TGTGCCAGCAGCCCCTCCTACGAGCAGTACTTC. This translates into CASSPSYEQYF.

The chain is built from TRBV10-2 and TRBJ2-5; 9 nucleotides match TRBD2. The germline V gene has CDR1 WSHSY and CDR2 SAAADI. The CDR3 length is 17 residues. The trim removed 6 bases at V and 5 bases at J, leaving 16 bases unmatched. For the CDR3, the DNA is TGCGCCAGCAGAGGGCTAGCGGGAAAATCGCGCAGGGAGACCCAGTACTTC. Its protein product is CASRGLAGKSRRETQYF.

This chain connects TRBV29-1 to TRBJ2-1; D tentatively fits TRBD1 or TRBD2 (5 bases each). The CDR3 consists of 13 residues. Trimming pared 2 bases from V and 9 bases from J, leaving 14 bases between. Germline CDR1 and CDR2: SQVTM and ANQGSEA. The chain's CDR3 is CSVETSEGTEQFF. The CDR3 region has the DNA TGCAGCGTTGAAACCTCAGAGGGGACTGAGCAGTTCTTC.

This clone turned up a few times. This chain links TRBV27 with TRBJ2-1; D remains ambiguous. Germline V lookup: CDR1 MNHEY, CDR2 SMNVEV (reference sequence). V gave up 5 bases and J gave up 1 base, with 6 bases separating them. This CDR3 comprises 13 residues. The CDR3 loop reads CASSPVSYNEQFF. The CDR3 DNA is TGTGCCAGCAGTCCGGTTTCCTACAATGAGCAGTTCTTC.